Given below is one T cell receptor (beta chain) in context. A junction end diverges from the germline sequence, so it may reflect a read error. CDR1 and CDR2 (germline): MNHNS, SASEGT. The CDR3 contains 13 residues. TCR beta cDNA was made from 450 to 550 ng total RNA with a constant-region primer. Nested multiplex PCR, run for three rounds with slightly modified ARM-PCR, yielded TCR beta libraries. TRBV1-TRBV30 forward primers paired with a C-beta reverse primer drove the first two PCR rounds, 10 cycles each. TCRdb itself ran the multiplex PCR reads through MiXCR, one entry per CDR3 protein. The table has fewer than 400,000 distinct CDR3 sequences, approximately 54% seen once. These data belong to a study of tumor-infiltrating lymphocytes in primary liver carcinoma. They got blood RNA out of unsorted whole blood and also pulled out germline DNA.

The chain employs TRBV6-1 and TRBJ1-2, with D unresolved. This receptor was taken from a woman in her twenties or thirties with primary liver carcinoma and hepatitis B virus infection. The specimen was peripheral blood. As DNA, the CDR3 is TGTGCCAGCAGGGGAAAGGGCTGGGATGGCCACACCTTC. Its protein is CASRGKGWDGHTF.